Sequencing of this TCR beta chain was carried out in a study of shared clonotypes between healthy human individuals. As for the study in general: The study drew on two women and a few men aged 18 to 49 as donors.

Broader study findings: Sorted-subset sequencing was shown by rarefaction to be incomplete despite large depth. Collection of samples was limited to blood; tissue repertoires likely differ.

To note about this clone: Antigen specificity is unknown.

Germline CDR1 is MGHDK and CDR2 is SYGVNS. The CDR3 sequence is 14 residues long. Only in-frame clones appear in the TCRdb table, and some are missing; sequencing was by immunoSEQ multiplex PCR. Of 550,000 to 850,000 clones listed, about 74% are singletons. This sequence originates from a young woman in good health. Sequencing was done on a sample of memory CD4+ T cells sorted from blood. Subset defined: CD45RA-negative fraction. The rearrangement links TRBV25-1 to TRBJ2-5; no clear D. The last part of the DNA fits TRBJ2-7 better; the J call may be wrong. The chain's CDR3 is CASTKGSDNYEQYF. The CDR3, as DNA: TGTGCCAGCACGAAAGGGTCGGATAACTACGAGCAGTACTTC.